This T cell receptor beta chain was captured by sequencing in a study of T cells in Graves' hyperthyroidism and ophthalmopathy. Researchers took RNA transcripts and amplified the TCR beta CDR3 regions from them. The HTBI set primed first-round TCR CDR3 RT-PCR. TCRdb analysed the multiplex PCR reads with MiXCR anew, one entry per CDR3 protein. The sample records approximately 600,000 distinct CDR3 sequences, over 11% being singletons. At least ten counts were recorded for this clonotype. CDR1 and CDR2 from the germline V gene are MDHEN and SYDVKM. The CDR3 is 13 residues long. V was shortened by 7 bases and J by 3 bases, with 13 bases between the two germline ends.

The clonotype was recovered from a woman younger than 45 with Graves' hyperthyroidism that later progressed to Graves' ophthalmopathy. The V call is TRBV28, the J call TRBJ2-7, with D perhaps TRBD1 (5 bases). Material for sequencing was blood. The CDR3 here is CASNPPGLYEQYF. CDR3 sequence (DNA): TGTGCCAGCAATCCCCCAGGGCTCTACGAGCAGTACTTC.